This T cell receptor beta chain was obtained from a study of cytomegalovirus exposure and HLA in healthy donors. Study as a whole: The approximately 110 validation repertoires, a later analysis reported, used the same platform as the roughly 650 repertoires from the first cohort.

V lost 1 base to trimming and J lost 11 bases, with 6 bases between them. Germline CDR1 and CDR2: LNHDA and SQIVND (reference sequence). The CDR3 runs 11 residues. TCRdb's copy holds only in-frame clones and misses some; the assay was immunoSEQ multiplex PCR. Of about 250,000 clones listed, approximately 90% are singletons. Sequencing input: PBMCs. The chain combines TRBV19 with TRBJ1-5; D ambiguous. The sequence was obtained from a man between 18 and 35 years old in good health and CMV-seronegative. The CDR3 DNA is TGTGCCAGTAGTATAGGGAGGTCCCAGCATTTT. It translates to CASSIGRSQHF.